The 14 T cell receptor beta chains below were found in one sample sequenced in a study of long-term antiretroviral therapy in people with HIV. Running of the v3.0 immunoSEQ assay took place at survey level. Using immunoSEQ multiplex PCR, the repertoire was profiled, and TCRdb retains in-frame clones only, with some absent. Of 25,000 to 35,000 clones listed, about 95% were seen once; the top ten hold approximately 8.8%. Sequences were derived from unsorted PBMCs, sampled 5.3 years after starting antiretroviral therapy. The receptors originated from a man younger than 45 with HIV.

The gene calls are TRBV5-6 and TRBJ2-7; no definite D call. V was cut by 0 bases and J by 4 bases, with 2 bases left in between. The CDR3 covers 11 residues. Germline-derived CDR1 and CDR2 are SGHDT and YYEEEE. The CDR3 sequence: CASSLGYEQYF. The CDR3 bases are TGTGCCAGCAGCTTGGGATACGAGCAGTACTTC.

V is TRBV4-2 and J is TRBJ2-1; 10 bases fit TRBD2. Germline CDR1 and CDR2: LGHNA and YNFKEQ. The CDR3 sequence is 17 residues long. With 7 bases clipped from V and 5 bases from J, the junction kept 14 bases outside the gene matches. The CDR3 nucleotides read TGTGCCAGCACCCTGACTTCCGGGACTAGCGTTGACAATGAGCAGTTCTTC. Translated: CASTLTSGTSVDNEQFF.

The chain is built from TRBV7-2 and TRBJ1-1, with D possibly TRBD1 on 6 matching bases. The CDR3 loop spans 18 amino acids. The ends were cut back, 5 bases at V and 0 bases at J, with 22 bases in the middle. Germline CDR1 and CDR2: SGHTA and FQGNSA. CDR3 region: CASSLGHSLDGVNTEAFF. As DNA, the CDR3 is TGTGCCAGCAGCCTGGGACATTCATTAGACGGAGTGAACACTGAAGCTTTCTTT. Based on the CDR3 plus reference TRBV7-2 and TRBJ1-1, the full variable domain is GAGVSQSPSNKVTEKGKDVELRCDPISGHTALYWYRQSLGQGLEFLIYFQGNSAPDKSGLPSDRFSAERTGGSVSTLTIQRTQQEDSAVYLCASSLGHSLDGVNTEAFFGQGTRLTVV.

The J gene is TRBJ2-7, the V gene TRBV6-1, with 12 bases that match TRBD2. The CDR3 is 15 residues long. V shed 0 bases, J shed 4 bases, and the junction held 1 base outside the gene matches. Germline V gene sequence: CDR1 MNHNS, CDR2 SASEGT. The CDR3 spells CASSEATSGGYEQYF. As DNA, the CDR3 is TGTGCCAGCAGTGAAGCGACTAGCGGGGGTTACGAGCAGTACTTC.

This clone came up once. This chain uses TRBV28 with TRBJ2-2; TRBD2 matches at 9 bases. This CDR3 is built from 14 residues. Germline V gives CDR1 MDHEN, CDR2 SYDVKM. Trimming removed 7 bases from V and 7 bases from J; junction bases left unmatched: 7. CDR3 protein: CASTLAGGSGELFF. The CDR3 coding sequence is TGTGCCAGCACCCTTGCGGGAGGGAGCGGGGAGCTGTTTTTT.

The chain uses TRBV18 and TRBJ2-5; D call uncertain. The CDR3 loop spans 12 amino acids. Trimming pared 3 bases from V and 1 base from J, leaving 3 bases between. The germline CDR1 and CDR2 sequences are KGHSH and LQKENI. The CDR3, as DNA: TGTGCCAGCTCACCCTCCCAAGAGACCCAGTACTTC. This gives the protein CASSPSQETQYF.

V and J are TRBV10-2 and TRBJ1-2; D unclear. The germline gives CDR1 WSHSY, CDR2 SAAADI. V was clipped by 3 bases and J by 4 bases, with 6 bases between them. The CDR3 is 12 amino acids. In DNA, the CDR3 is TGCGCCAGCAGTGACAACCTCTATGGCTACACCTTC. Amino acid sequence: CASSDNLYGYTF.

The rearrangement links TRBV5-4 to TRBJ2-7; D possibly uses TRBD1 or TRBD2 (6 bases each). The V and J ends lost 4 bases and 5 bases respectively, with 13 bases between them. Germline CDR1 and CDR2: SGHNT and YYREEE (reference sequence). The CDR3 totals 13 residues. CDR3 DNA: TGTGCCAGCAGCCCTATCGGGGGCGACGAGCAGTACTTC. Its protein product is CASSPIGGDEQYF.

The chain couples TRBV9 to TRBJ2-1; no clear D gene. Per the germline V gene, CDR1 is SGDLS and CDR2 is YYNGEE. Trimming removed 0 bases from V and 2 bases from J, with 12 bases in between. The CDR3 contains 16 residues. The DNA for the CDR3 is TGTGCCAGCAGCGTAGGAGGCGCCGGAGCCTACAATGAGCAGTTCTTC. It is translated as CASSVGGAGAYNEQFF.

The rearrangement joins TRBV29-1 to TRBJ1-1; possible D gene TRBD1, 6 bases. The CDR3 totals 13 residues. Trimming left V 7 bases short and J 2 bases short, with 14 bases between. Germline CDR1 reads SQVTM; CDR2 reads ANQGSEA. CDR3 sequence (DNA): TGCAGCGCAGGTAGAGGGGGAAACACTGAAGCTTTCTTT. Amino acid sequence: CSAGRGGNTEAFF. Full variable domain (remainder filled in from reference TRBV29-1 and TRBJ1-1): SAVISQKPSRDICQRGTSLTIQCQVDSQVTMMFWYRQQPGQSLTLIATANQGSEATYESGFVIDKFPISRPNLTFSTLTVSNMSPEDSSIYLCSAGRGGNTEAFFGQGTRLTVV.

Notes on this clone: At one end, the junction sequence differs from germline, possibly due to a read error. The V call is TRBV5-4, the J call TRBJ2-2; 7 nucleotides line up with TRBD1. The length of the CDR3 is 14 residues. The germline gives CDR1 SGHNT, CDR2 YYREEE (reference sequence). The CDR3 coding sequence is TGTGCCAGCAGCTCACAGGGGAACGCCGGGGAGCTGTTTTTT. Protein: CASSSQGNAGELFF. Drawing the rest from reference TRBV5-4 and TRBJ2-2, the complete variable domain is ETGVTQSPTHLIKTRGQQVTLRCSSQSGHNTVSWYQQALGQGPQFIFQYYREEENGRGNFPPRFSGLQFPNYSSELNVNALELDDSALYLCASSSQGNAGELFFGEGSRLTVL.

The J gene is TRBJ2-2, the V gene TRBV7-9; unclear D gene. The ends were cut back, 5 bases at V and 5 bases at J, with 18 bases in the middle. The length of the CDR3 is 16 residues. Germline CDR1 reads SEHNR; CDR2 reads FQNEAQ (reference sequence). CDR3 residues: CASSPTRVRRTGELFF. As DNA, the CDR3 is TGTGCCAGCAGCCCCACACGTGTTAGGCGGACCGGGGAGCTGTTTTTT.

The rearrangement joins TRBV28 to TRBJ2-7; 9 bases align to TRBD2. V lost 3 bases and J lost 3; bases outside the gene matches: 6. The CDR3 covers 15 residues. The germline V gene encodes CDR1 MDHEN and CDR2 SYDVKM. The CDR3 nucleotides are TGTGCCAGCAGTTTTAGCGGGAGTGGGGGCTACGAGCAGTACTTC. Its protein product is CASSFSGSGGYEQYF.

The CDR3 loop reads CSVEWGPTGNEQFF. The CDR3 DNA is TGCAGCGTTGAATGGGGCCCGACGGGGAATGAGCAGTTCTTC. The chain is built from TRBV29-1 and TRBJ2-1; possibly TRBD1 or TRBD2 for D (5 bases each). The CDR3 covers 14 residues. Germline V gene data show CDR1 as SQVTM and CDR2 as ANQGSEA. The V and J ends lost 2 bases and 7 bases respectively, with 15 bases between them.